A single TCR beta chain is shown here with its context. The sample comes from a study of shared clonotypes between healthy human individuals. Study at large: CD4 naive cells filled three plates per donor, CD4 memory three, CD8 naive two and CD8 memory one.

It was at deep level that the assay was run. Only in-frame clones appear in the TCRdb table, and some are missing; sequencing was by immunoSEQ multiplex PCR. The sample records about 380,000 clones, 95% to 97% being singletons. Germline CDR1 is PRHDT and CDR2 is FYEKMQ (reference sequence). The CDR3 runs to 15 residues. With 5 bases removed from V and 5 bases from J, the gap between germline ends came to 19 bases. The TCR sequence derives from a young man in good health. This sequence joins TRBV13 and TRBJ2-7; D is perhaps TRBD2 (5 bases). The sequencing sample was made of memory CD8+ T cells sorted from blood. This sample's subset: CD45RO+ cells pooled with CCR7-negative TemRA cells. CDR3 sequence: CASSPTTTDRDEQYF. The DNA for the CDR3 is TGTGCCAGCAGCCCCACGACTACCGACCGGGACGAGCAGTACTTC.